Listed below are T cell receptor beta chains from one sample, sequenced in a study of blood T cell repertoires in COVID-19. TCRdb's table, derived via immunoSEQ multiplex PCR, lists solely in-frame clones and lacks some. The data show about 200,000 clones, about nine tenths seen once. Sequencing was performed on peripheral blood. These receptors were collected from a man older than 75 with acute or convalescent COVID-19. Each CDR3 is given with its conserved first and last residue. A D gene is named only where the DNA matches it firmly. Part of the rows lack a size; the others show once, few, many or a class for expanded clones.

V,J,D,size,CDR3,DNA
TRBV4-1,TRBJ1-4,.,.,CASSQEAFANTEKLFF,TGCGCCAGCAGCCAAGAGGCTTTTGCCAATACTGAAAAACTGTTTTTT
TRBV20-1,TRBJ2-7,.,.,CSARQVYEQYF,TGCAGTGCTCGACAGGTTTACGAGCAGTACTTC
TRBV3-1/TRBV3-2,TRBJ2-5,TRBD2,.,CASSRRLAGNQETQYF,TGTGCCAGCAGCCGGCGACTAGCGGGTAACCAAGAGACCCAGTACTTC
TRBV11-3,TRBJ1-1,.,.,CASSSQSGVNTEAFF,TGTGCCAGCAGCTCCCAGTCGGGGGTGAACACTGAAGCTTTCTTT
TRBV5-1,TRBJ2-1,.,.,CASSLGGTNEQFF,TGCGCCAGCAGCTTGGGGGGCACCAATGAGCAGTTCTTC
TRBV10-3,TRBJ1-3,.,.,CASRGSSGNTIYF,TGTGCCTCGCGGGGTAGCTCTGGAAACACCATATATTTT
TRBV7-6,TRBJ2-1,.,.,CASSLDRGNPYNEQFF,TGTGCCAGCAGCTTAGACCGGGGAAACCCCTACAATGAGCAGTTCTTC
TRBV15,TRBJ1-5,TRBD1,.,CATSIPGGQPQHF,TGTGCCACCAGCATCCCAGGGGGCCAGCCCCAGCATTTT
TRBV6-5,TRBJ1-5,.,once,CASKLTVNQPQHF,TGTGCCAGCAAGCTCACAGTCAATCAGCCCCAGCATTTT
TRBV4-1,TRBJ2-7,.,.,CASSQATGQSYEQYF,TGCGCCAGCAGCCAAGCGACCGGACAGTCCTACGAGCAGTACTTC
TRBV15,TRBJ2-1,.,few,CATSRGRDSSYNEQFF,TGTGCCACCAGCAGGGGGCGAGACAGCTCCTACAATGAGCAGTTCTTC
TRBV5-8,TRBJ2-3,.,.,CASSPYLETDTQYF,TGTGCCAGCAGCCCATACTTGGAGACAGATACGCAGTATTTT
TRBV6-4,TRBJ2-2,TRBD2,.,CASSDASGRAGGELFF,TGTGCCAGCAGTGACGCTAGCGGGAGGGCCGGGGGGGAGCTGTTTTTT
TRBV10-3,TRBJ2-2,TRBD1,.,CAISETGAVGGELFF,TGTGCCATCAGTGAGACAGGGGCGGTAGGCGGGGAGCTGTTTTTT
TRBV28,TRBJ2-1,TRBD2,few,CASKTYSGSSYNEQFF,TGTGCCAGCAAAACTTATAGCGGGAGCTCCTACAATGAGCAGTTCTTC
TRBV19,TRBJ2-1,TRBD2,.,CASSLPSGRTGYEQFF,TGTGCCAGTAGTCTGCCTAGCGGGAGGACAGGTTATGAGCAGTTCTTC
TRBV5-1,TRBJ1-4,.,.,CASSSTGTSDEKLFF,TGCGCCAGCAGCAGTACCGGGACAAGCGACGAAAAACTGTTTTTT
TRBV6-4,TRBJ2-1,TRBD2,.,CASSDSWEAGGREQFF,TGTGCCAGCAGTGACTCGTGGGAAGCGGGAGGGCGTGAGCAGTTCTTC
TRBV19,TRBJ2-2,TRBD2,.,CASSISLADRTGELFF,TGTGCCAGTAGTATTTCCCTAGCGGACCGAACCGGGGAGCTGTTTTTT
TRBV18,TRBJ1-2,.,.,CASLGSGRQGYTF,TGTGCCAGCTTGGGCTCTGGGCGACAAGGCTACACCTTC
TRBV18,TRBJ2-7,.,.,CASSPSPSTTQGEQYF,TGTGCCAGCTCACCATCGCCCTCGACAACCCAGGGCGAGCAGTACTTC
TRBV7-9,TRBJ2-3,TRBD1,.,CASSPGQGQADTQYF,TGTGCCAGCAGCCCCGGACAGGGACAGGCAGATACGCAGTATTTT
TRBV12-3/TRBV12-4,TRBJ1-1,.,.,CASSQDWNTEAFF,TGTGCCAGCAGTCAAGACTGGAACACTGAAGCTTTCTTT
TRBV27,TRBJ2-1,.,.,CASSRGGGSSYNEQFF,TGTGCCAGCAGTAGGGGAGGGGGGAGCTCCTACAATGAGCAGTTCTTC
TRBV30,TRBJ2-3,.,.,CAWSKGADTQYF,TGTGCCTGGAGTAAAGGGGCAGATACGCAGTATTTT
TRBV18,TRBJ2-1,TRBD2,.,CASSTRTSGSRDEQFF,TGTGCCAGCTCAACGAGGACTAGCGGGAGTAGAGATGAGCAGTTCTTC
TRBV5-4,TRBJ2-5,TRBD1,.,CASSLRTGGFVYQETQYF,TGTGCCAGCAGCTTGAGGACAGGGGGCTTCGTCTACCAAGAGACCCAGTACTTC
TRBV30,TRBJ2-2,.,few,CAWSRGSGELFF,TGTGCCTGGAGTAGGGGATCCGGGGAGCTGTTTTTT
TRBV5-5,TRBJ2-3,.,.,CASSLYSSLADTQYF,TGTGCCAGCAGCTTGTATTCTAGCCTAGCAGATACGCAGTATTTT
TRBV30,TRBJ1-6,TRBD1,.,CAGTGDSYNSPLHF,TGTGCCGGGACAGGGGACTCCTATAATTCACCCCTCCACTTT
TRBV7-2,TRBJ1-5,.,.,CASSLARSGGQPQHF,TGTGCCAGCAGCTTAGCGCGATCCGGGGGTCAGCCCCAGCATTTT
TRBV3-1/TRBV3-2,TRBJ2-3,TRBD1,.,CASSRRTGRDTQYF,TGTGCCAGCAGCCGACGGACAGGGCGAGATACGCAGTATTTT
TRBV11-3,TRBJ1-1,TRBD1,.,CASSPSQGAGQGNTEAFF,TGTGCCAGCAGCCCCTCACAAGGGGCGGGACAGGGGAACACTGAAGCTTTCTTT
TRBV6-5,TRBJ1-1,.,.,CASSYSTAPVNTEAFF,TGTGCCAGCAGTTACTCGACAGCCCCAGTGAACACTGAAGCTTTCTTT
TRBV19,TRBJ2-3,.,.,CASRSRDNPTDTQYF,TGTGCCAGTAGGTCCCGGGACAACCCCACAGATACGCAGTATTTT
TRBV15,TRBJ1-2,TRBD1,few,CATSIRGQVGYTF,TGTGCCACCAGCATCAGGGGGCAGGTTGGCTACACCTTC
TRBV7-2,TRBJ2-1,.,.,CASSQGGSYNEQFF,TGTGCCAGCAGCCAGGGGGGCTCCTACAATGAGCAGTTCTTC
TRBV5-1,TRBJ2-3,TRBD2,.,CASSSGTSGPTDTQYF,TGCGCCAGCAGCTCCGGGACTAGCGGACCCACAGATACGCAGTATTTT
TRBV2,TRBJ2-1,TRBD2,.,CASTPMGGRINEQFF,TGTGCCAGCACGCCAATGGGCGGGAGGATTAATGAGCAGTTCTTC
TRBV5-1,TRBJ2-6,TRBD2,.,CASSLSGNLGANVLTF,TGCGCCAGCAGCTTGAGCGGGAACCTTGGGGCCAACGTCCTGACTTTC
TRBV5-1,TRBJ2-5,.,.,CASSTDLRTQYF,TGCGCCAGCAGCACAGACCTGAGGACCCAGTACTTC
TRBV19,TRBJ2-1,TRBD2,.,CASSRKTSGFYNEQFF,TGTGCCAGTAGCCGTAAGACTAGCGGGTTCTACAATGAGCAGTTCTTC
TRBV7-3,TRBJ2-5,TRBD2,once,CASSLGQVEREYQETQYF,TGTGCCAGCAGCTTAGGGCAGGTCGAGCGGGAATACCAAGAGACCCAGTACTTC
TRBV7-2,TRBJ1-5,TRBD1,.,CASSPGQGGQPQHF,TGTGCCAGCAGCCCAGGACAGGGCGGACAGCCCCAGCATTTT
TRBV9,TRBJ1-2,TRBD1,.,CASSAGSGGYGYTF,TGTGCCAGCAGCGCCGGCTCAGGGGGCTATGGCTACACCTTC
TRBV9,TRBJ2-3,.,.,CASGRLATTTDTQYF,TGTGCCAGCGGGCGCCTAGCGACCACCACAGATACGCAGTATTTT
TRBV3-1/TRBV3-2,TRBJ2-2,.,.,CASSAYGHSTGELFF,TGTGCCAGCAGTGCCTATGGACACTCCACCGGGGAGCTGTTTTTT
TRBV11-3,TRBJ1-5,.,.,CASSLDRKGVSNQPQHF,TGTGCCAGCAGCTTAGATCGAAAGGGGGTAAGCAATCAGCCCCAGCATTTT
TRBV18,TRBJ1-5,TRBD1,.,CASSVTGGGNQPQHF,TGTGCCAGCTCAGTGACAGGGGGAGGCAATCAGCCCCAGCATTTT
TRBV11-3,TRBJ2-2,.,once,CASSLALGRHTEGGELFF,TGTGCCAGCAGCTTAGCTTTGGGTCGACACACCGAAGGCGGGGAGCTGTTTTTT
TRBV28,TRBJ1-4,.,.,CASSLSTNEKLFF,TGTGCCAGCAGTTTGTCGACTAATGAAAAACTGTTTTTT
TRBV6-5,TRBJ1-6,TRBD1,.,CASRPLDRGGSPLHF,TGTGCCAGCAGACCCCTGGACAGGGGCGGTTCACCCCTCCACTTT
TRBV6-6,TRBJ1-4,TRBD1,.,CASRYDRGREKLFF,TGTGCCAGCAGATACGACAGGGGCCGCGAAAAACTGTTTTTT
TRBV28,TRBJ2-1,TRBD2,.,CASRPGLAGSYNEQFF,TGTGCCAGCAGGCCCGGACTAGCGGGATCCTACAATGAGCAGTTCTTC
TRBV4-3,TRBJ2-3,TRBD2,.,CASSQGVGLGFSYF,TGCGCCAGCAGCCAAGGGGTCGGACTAGGGTTCTCTTATTTT
TRBV28,TRBJ1-4,TRBD1,.,CASSLSIRTGEDEKLFF,TGTGCCAGCAGTTTATCAATTAGGACAGGGGAGGATGAAAAACTGTTTTTT
TRBV18,TRBJ2-1,TRBD1,.,CASSRDRGSEQFF,TGTGCCAGCTCGCGGGACAGGGGCAGTGAGCAGTTCTTC
TRBV6-1,TRBJ2-3,.,once,CASSERWLSTDTQYF,TGTGCCAGCAGTGAACGATGGCTTAGCACAGATACGCAGTATTTT